This note documents a single T cell receptor beta chain sequence. The CDR3 spans 18 residues. Germline CDR1 is SGHVS and CDR2 is FNYEAQ. V was clipped by 2 bases and J by 3 bases, with 20 bases between them. This entry belongs to a study of blood T cell repertoires in COVID-19. Study-level background: COVID-19 samples from acute and convalescent phases originated in the United States, Italy and Spain. T cells, B-cell-depleted T cells, or PBMCs provided the cDNA or gDNA that served as material.

In the authors' methods: Reference gene primers were amplified, and this amplification served to estimate nucleated cell counts. Clones were sequenced by immunoSEQ multiplex PCR, and TCRdb holds only the in-frame ones, with some missing. That table gives V, J and clone size, and the DNA gave D and trimming. This table holds about 67,000 clones, 70% to 90% found once. V gene TRBV7-6 combines with J gene TRBJ1-5; D might be TRBD1 (5 bases). This clonotype originated in a man over 45 with active COVID-19. Sequencing used peripheral blood. The CDR3 DNA reads TGTGCCAGCAGCTTAAATCCCGGGGGGAGGAACGACAATCAGCCCCAGCATTTT. It codes for CASSLNPGGRNDNQPQHF. The full variable domain, completed using reference TRBV7-6 and TRBJ1-5, is GAGVSQSPRYKVTKRGQDVALRCDPISGHVSLYWYRQALGQGPEFLTYFNYEAQQDKSGLPNDRFSAERPEGSISTLTIQRTEQRDSAMYRCASSLNPGGRNDNQPQHFGDGTRLSIL.